A single sample is the source of the 22 T cell receptor beta chains below, sequenced in a study of shared clonotypes between healthy human individuals. Clones were read by immunoSEQ multiplex PCR, and TCRdb kept only the in-frame ones, dropping some. The profile covers approximately 620,000 clones, with more than 95% appearing a single time and 0.045% to 0.07% taken by the ten largest. Source material: naive CD4+ T cells sorted from blood. Indicated subset: CD45RA+ positively selected. The receptors originated from a woman aged 30 to 39 in good health.

The chain couples TRBV5-1 to TRBJ2-3, with 9 nucleotides matching TRBD2. J was trimmed by 3 bases and V by 4 bases; bases with no gene match: 9. This CDR3 is built from 16 residues. In germline, CDR1 is SGHRS, CDR2 YFSETQ. CDR3 DNA: TGCGCCAGCAGCGCCGGAAGTAGCGGGAGTACAGATACGCAGTATTTT. Encoded protein: CASSAGSSGSTDTQYF.

The rearrangement links TRBV2 to TRBJ1-4, with D uncertain. CDR1 and CDR2 from the germline V gene are SNHLY and FYNNEI. Trimming pared 7 bases from V and 5 bases from J, leaving 11 bases between. CDR3 length: 13 residues. The CDR3 coding sequence is TGTGCCAGCATAGGTACCGGGAATGAAAAACTGTTTTTT. It specifies CASIGTGNEKLFF.

This sequence joins TRBV2 and TRBJ2-2; perhaps TRBD2 as D (6 bases). Germline-derived CDR1 and CDR2 are SNHLY and FYNNEI. This CDR3 spans 14 amino acids. Between the trimmed V and J ends, which lost 4 bases and 4 bases, there was a span of 10 bases. CDR3: CASSVRGGTGELFF. The CDR3 DNA follows: TGTGCCAGCAGTGTGCGGGGAGGCACCGGGGAGCTGTTTTTT.

V is TRBV14 and J is TRBJ2-3; D perhaps matches TRBD1 (5 bases). V was shortened by 4 bases and J by 4 bases, with 21 bases between the two germline ends. Germline CDR1 is SGHDN and CDR2 is FVKESK. The length of the CDR3 is 17 residues. Here the CDR3 reads CASSPSRYRITADTQYF. The CDR3, as DNA: TGTGCCAGCAGCCCATCCCGATACAGGATAACGGCAGATACGCAGTATTTT.

J is TRBJ2-3 and V is TRBV6-4; D remains unclear. Germline CDR1 reads MRHNA; CDR2 reads SNTAGT. V lost 3 bases, J lost 7 bases, and 11 bases lay in between. The length of the CDR3 is 13 residues. The CDR3 bases are TGTGCCAGCAGTGAAATCGGTGGCTATACGCAGTATTTT. Amino acids: CASSEIGGYTQYF.

This clone showed up just once. This chain uses TRBV9 with TRBJ2-3; D is perhaps TRBD2 (6 bases). The CDR3 length is 15 residues. Trimming stripped 1 base from V and 2 bases from J, with 11 bases between. CDR1 and CDR2 from the germline V gene are SGDLS and YYNGEE. The CDR3 region has the DNA TGTGCCAGCAGCGTATTTTTAGCGGACACAGATACGCAGTATTTT. This encodes CASSVFLADTDTQYF.

Only one count was recorded for this clone. The CDR3 sequence: CASSARTGKGSNQPQHF. The CDR3 bases are TGTGCCAGTAGTGCCCGGACAGGGAAAGGGAGCAATCAGCCCCAGCATTTT. V gene TRBV19 combines with J gene TRBJ1-5; 8 positions agree with TRBD1. The CDR3 totals 17 residues. Germline-derived CDR1 and CDR2 are LNHDA and SQIVND (reference sequence). V dropped 5 bases and J dropped 1; count of bases not matched to a gene: 10. The full variable domain, with the rest looked up from reference TRBV19 and TRBJ1-5, is DGGITQSPKYLFRKEGQNVTLSCEQNLNHDAMYWYRQDPGQGLRLIYYSQIVNDFQKGDIAEGYSVSREKKESFPLTVTSAQKNPTAFYLCASSARTGKGSNQPQHFGDGTRLSIL.

The chain links TRBV2 to TRBJ2-4; 12 nucleotides line up with TRBD1. V was pared by 9 bases and J by 6 bases, with 6 bases of the junction left unmatched. CDR3 length: 14 amino acids. CDR1 is SNHLY and CDR2 is FYNNEI in the germline V gene. CDR3: CASKRDRGRNIQYF. The CDR3 nucleotides read TGTGCCAGTAAACGGGACAGGGGGCGAAACATTCAGTACTTC.

The chain couples TRBV10-3 to TRBJ1-5; D unresolved. Between the trimmed V and J ends, which lost 4 bases and 5 bases, there was a span of 6 bases. The CDR3 is made up of 12 amino acids. Germline CDR1 and CDR2: ENHRY and SYGVKD. The CDR3 is CAISAVDQPQHF. CDR3 sequence (DNA): TGTGCCATCAGTGCAGTGGATCAGCCCCAGCATTTT.

Note on this clone: Other DNA sequences in the sample encode the same CDR3. The CDR3 DNA is TGTGCCAGCTCCTCTTACCAGCCCCAGCATTTT. This gives the protein CASSSYQPQHF. V usage is TRBV28 and J usage is TRBJ1-5; no clear D gene. Germline loops: CDR1 MDHEN, CDR2 SYDVKM. The CDR3 loop spans 11 amino acids. With 8 bases removed from V and 7 bases from J, the gap between germline ends came to 9 bases.

The chain is built from TRBV5-1 and TRBJ2-2; TRBD2 might be the D (6 bases). Trimming cost V 3 bases and J 1 base, with 13 bases left between them. Germline V CDR1 and CDR2: SGHRS, YFSETQ. The CDR3 spans 16 residues. CDR3 sequence reads: CASSSQGLGNTGELFF. In nucleotides, the CDR3 is TGCGCCAGCAGCTCCCAGGGACTCGGGAACACCGGGGAGCTGTTTTTT.

CDR3 in DNA: TGCGCCAGCAGTCAACGGGGACCAAGGGCCGGGGAGCTGTTTTTT. Its translation: CASSQRGPRAGELFF. This sequence joins TRBV10-1 and TRBJ2-2; TRBD1 or TRBD2 may be the D gene (5 bases each). Trimming removed 5 bases at V and 6 bases at J, with 16 bases between. The CDR3 loop spans 15 amino acids. The V gene's germline CDR1 is WNHNN and CDR2 SYGVQD (reference sequence).

V gene TRBV4-1 combines with J gene TRBJ2-5; 9 bases are a match to TRBD2. CDR1 MGHRA and CDR2 YSYEKL come from the germline V gene. CDR3 length: 17 amino acids. J gave up 5 bases and V 2 bases, and 12 bases lay outside the gene matches. The CDR3 loop reads CASSQRAGGGSGETQYF. For the CDR3, the DNA is TGCGCCAGCAGCCAAAGGGCGGGAGGGGGTTCTGGCGAGACCCAGTACTTC.

V is TRBV28 and J is TRBJ2-7; D tentatively fits TRBD1 or TRBD2 (5 bases each). The V and J ends lost 4 bases and 2 bases respectively, with 21 bases between them. The V gene's germline CDR1 is MDHEN and CDR2 SYDVKM. The CDR3 loop spans 17 amino acids. The CDR3 nucleotides are TGTGCCAGCAGTTCCCCCTCCCGGGGCGGATCAACCTACGAGCAGTACTTC. The encoded protein is CASSSPSRGGSTYEQYF.

The chain links TRBV6-1 to TRBJ1-5, with unresolved D. Germline assignment: CDR1 MNHNS and CDR2 SASEGT. Between the trimmed V and J ends, which lost 4 bases and 7 bases, there was a span of 11 bases. CDR3 length: 13 amino acids. CDR3 residues: CASSALGNQPQHF. As DNA, the CDR3 is TGTGCCAGCAGTGCCCTAGGGAACCAGCCCCAGCATTTT.

V and J are TRBV19 and TRBJ1-2, with unresolved D. Germline assignment: CDR1 LNHDA and CDR2 SQIVND (reference sequence). The CDR3 is 15 amino acids. The V gene lost 7 bases and the J gene lost 0 bases, with 15 bases spanning the gap. The chain's CDR3 is CASNSLGDANYGYTF. The DNA for the CDR3 is TGTGCCAGTAACTCATTAGGCGACGCTAACTATGGCTACACCTTC.

V gene TRBV5-6 combines with J gene TRBJ2-1; no definite D call. CDR3 length equals 14 residues. V dropped 0 bases and J dropped 5 bases, with 9 bases sitting between them. CDR1 SGHDT and CDR2 YYEEEE come from the germline V gene. CDR3 protein: CASSLAGFNNEQFF. The CDR3 region has the DNA TGTGCCAGCAGCTTGGCCGGGTTCAACAATGAGCAGTTCTTC.

The rearrangement links TRBV7-6 to TRBJ2-2, with 10 bases aligning to TRBD2. Germline trimming cut 7 bases from V and 7 bases from J; bases unmatched to any gene: 3. This CDR3 comprises 13 residues. The V gene's germline CDR1 is SGHVS and CDR2 FNYEAQ. The chain's CDR3 is CASTLAGDGELFF. As DNA, the CDR3 is TGTGCCAGCACCCTAGCGGGGGACGGGGAGCTGTTTTTT.

This chain connects TRBV4-2 to TRBJ2-7; tentatively, D is TRBD2 (6 bases). Trimming removed 0 bases at V and 1 base at J, with 13 bases between. Germline loops: CDR1 LGHNA, CDR2 YNFKEQ. The CDR3 has 16 amino acids. CDR3 amino acids: CASSQDGAGTSYEQYF. In DNA, the CDR3 is TGTGCCAGCAGCCAAGATGGGGCCGGGACTTCCTACGAGCAGTACTTC.

This chain uses TRBV7-2 with TRBJ2-7; TRBD2 matches 10 bases. The CDR3 contains 15 residues. Germline CDR1 SGHTA, CDR2 FQGNSA. V gave up 5 bases and J gave up 4 bases; unmatched junction bases: 8. DNA for the CDR3: TGTGCCAGCAGCGCAGATCTAGCGGGAGTTTACGAGCAGTACTTC. Amino acid sequence: CASSADLAGVYEQYF.

V is TRBV29-1 and J is TRBJ2-1, with D tentatively TRBD1 or TRBD2 (5 bases each). The V and J ends lost 7 bases and 0 bases respectively, with 19 bases between them. Germline loops: CDR1 SQVTM, CDR2 ANQGSEA. The CDR3 contains 16 residues. The CDR3: CSARTPGKISYNEQFF. The CDR3 coding sequence is TGCAGCGCGAGGACACCGGGAAAGATCTCCTACAATGAGCAGTTCTTC.

This clone has only one observation. The rearrangement joins TRBV5-1 to TRBJ2-7, with D possibly matching TRBD1 (5 bases). Between the trimmed V and J ends, which lost 4 bases and 3 bases, there was a span of 17 bases. The length of the CDR3 is 15 residues. Germline V gene lookup returns CDR1 SGHRS and CDR2 YFSETQ. CDR3 coding DNA: TGCGCCAGCAGCGTCGACCAGGGCCCCCTCTACGAGCAGTACTTC. Residues: CASSVDQGPLYEQYF.